A single TCR beta chain is shown here with its context. It lacks a known antigen. Per-nucleotide qualities are absent, and no much larger clonotype sits a single base away. Unmatched junction bases come to 11, with V trimmed by 8 bases and J by 6 bases. The CDR3 goes from the cysteine to the phenylalanine over 13 residues. Kept here is only the CDR3 DNA, which spans 39 bases and is read in frame from base 1. CDR1 and CDR2 were assigned from the germline V gene (reference sequence) as GTSNPN and SVGIG. This sample is drawn from a study of T cell responses to AZD1222 COVID-19 vaccine (dated by TCRdb to about 2021). Background for the entire study: AZD1222 recipients with second doses at about 4 weeks or about 12 weeks were pooled, because spike-specific TCR depth and breadth did not differ between schedules. A total of roughly 240 trial participants underwent TCR sequencing, of whom some 210 received two doses of AZD1222 and some 26 received two doses of the MenACWY control vaccine. Trial participants were enrolled by age into 18-55, 56-69 and 70-plus year subgroups, with about 150, 28 and 57 TCR-sequenced participants respectively. Overall study results and their limits: Spike-specific TCR breadth and depth rose significantly after two AZD1222 doses compared with day 0 and with MenACWY recipients. Epitopes outside the regions mutated in the B.1.351 and B.1.1.7 variants were reportedly recognized by nearly half of the unique spike-specific TCRs. No day 14 peak-response samples were available, so repertoires were characterized only after the peak T cell response. The 56-69-year group was small, and its depth increase did not reach significance, likely because of low power. Conclusions about previously exposed vaccinees are limited, since just five or six AZD1222 recipients were seropositive for SARS-CoV-2 at baseline. The vaccine-associated CD4 TCRs covered the entire spike protein, and the dominant responses fell in regions 160-218 and 743-854. Participants were mostly white British, with more females than males. The authors suggested clonal diversity may have been underestimated.

The time point label corresponds to: baseline before first vaccination. Vaccinee samples came from UK trials COV001 and COV002, including a single-blind randomized controlled phase 2/3 trial of AZD1222 (ChAdOx1 nCoV-19) in healthy adults. Trial participant PBMC samples were collected at day 0 and day 28 after the second dose for TCRbeta chain sequencing. The CDR3 regions of human TCRbeta chains were analyzed by immunosequencing. Per the source publication's procedure: Repertoire TCRs were checked for matches against a reference library of SARS-CoV-2-specific TCRs that had been generated using the MIRA antigen-specificity platform. Breadth was defined as the fraction of unique TCRs that were SARS-CoV-2-associated. Depth was defined as the fraction of total T cells that were SARS-CoV-2-associated. Using the MIRA data, every spike-specific TCR was mapped to the spike region that the TCR reacted to and assigned to either a CD4 or a CD8 class. Log10-transformed breadth and depth values were compared by one-way ANOVA with Sidak's multiple comparisons tests. TCRdb took this table from immuneACCESS and kept in-frame rearrangements with V and J called. Such tables lack part of the clones; where checked against another copy, unresolved V genes explain under half of the gap, and the rest is unexplained. V and J calls and clone size come straight from that table; D and trimming were deduced from the DNA. The sample profile shows fewer than 120,000 clones; about 85% of them were found once. About 1.6% of the sample is taken by the ten largest.

This sequence was found in an adult in good health. Here the chain combines TRBV30 and TRBJ2-7; the junction holds 9 bases that match TRBD1. The specimen was peripheral blood, collected on day 0 of AZD1222 vaccination. The DNA is as follows: TGTGCCGGTACCCCCGGGACAGGGCGCGAGCAGTACTTC. Translated, this is CAGTPGTGREQYF.